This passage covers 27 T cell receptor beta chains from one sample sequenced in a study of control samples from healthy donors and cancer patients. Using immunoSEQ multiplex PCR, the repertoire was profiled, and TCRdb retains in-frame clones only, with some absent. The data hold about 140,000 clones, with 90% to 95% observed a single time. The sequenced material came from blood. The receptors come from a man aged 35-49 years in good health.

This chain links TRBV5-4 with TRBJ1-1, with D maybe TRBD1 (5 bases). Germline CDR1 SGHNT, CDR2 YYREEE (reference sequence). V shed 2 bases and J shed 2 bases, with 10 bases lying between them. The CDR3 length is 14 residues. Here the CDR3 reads CASSLWGYNTEAFF. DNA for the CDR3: TGTGCCAGCAGCTTATGGGGGTACAACACTGAAGCTTTCTTT.

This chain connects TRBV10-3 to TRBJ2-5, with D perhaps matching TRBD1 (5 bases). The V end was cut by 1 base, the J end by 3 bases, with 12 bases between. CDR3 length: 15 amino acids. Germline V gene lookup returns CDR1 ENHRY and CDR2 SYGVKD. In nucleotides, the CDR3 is TGTGCCATCAGTGAGTTTGGGGCCCCCGAAGAGACCCAGTACTTC. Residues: CAISEFGAPEETQYF.

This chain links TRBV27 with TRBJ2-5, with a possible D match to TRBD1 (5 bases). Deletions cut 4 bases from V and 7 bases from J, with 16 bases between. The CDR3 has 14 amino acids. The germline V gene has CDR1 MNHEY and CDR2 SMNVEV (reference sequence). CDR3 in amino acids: CASSYRLGLGTQYF. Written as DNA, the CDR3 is TGTGCCAGCAGTTACAGGCTGGGCCTCGGGACCCAGTACTTC.

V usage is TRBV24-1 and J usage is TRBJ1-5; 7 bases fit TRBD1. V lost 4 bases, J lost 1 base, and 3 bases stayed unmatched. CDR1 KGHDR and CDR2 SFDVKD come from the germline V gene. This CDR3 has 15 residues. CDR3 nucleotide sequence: TGTGCCACCAGTGAGCCAGGGGGGAGCAATCAGCCCCAGCATTTT. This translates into CATSEPGGSNQPQHF.

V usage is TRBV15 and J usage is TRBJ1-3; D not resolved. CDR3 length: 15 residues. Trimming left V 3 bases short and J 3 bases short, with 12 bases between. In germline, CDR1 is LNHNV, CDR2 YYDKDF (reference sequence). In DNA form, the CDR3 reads TGTGCCACCAGCAGTGGTTCGGGGTTTGGAAACACCATATATTTT. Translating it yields CATSSGSGFGNTIYF.

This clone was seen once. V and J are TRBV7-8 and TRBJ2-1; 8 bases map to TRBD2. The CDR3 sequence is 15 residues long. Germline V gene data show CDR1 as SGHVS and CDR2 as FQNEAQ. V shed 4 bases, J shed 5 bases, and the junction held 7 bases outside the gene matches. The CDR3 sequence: CASSSLSGVDNEQFF. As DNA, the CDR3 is TGTGCCAGCAGCTCGCTTAGCGGGGTAGACAATGAGCAGTTCTTC.

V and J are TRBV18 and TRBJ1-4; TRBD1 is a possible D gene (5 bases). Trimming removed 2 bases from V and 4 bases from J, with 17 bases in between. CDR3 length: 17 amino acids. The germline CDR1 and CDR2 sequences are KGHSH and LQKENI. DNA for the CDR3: TGTGCCAGCTCACCATTCGAGACAGCCGGATTTAATGAAAAACTGTTTTTT. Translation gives CASSPFETAGFNEKLFF. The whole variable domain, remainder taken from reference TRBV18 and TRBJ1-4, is NAGVMQNPRHLVRRRGQEARLRCSPMKGHSHVYWYRQLPEEGLKFMVYLQKENIIDESGMPKERFSAEFPKEGPSILRIQQVVRGDSAAYFCASSPFETAGFNEKLFFGSGTQLSVL.

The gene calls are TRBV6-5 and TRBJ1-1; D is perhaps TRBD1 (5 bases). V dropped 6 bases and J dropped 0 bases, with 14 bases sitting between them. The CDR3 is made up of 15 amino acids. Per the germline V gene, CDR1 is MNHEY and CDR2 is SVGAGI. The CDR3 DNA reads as TGTGCCAGCAGCACCCATGGGGCGGTGAACACTGAAGCTTTCTTT. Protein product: CASSTHGAVNTEAFF.

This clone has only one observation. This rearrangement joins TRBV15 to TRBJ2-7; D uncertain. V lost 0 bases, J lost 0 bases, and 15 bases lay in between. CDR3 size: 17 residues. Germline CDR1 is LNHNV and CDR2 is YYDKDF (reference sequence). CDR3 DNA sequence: TGTGCCACCAGCAGAGATCGAAGCCGGCTTAGCTCCTACGAGCAGTACTTC. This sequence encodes CATSRDRSRLSSYEQYF.

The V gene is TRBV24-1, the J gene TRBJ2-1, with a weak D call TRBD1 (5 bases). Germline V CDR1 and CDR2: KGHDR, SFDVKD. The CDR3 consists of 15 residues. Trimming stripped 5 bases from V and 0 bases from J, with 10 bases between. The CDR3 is CATSVRDSSYNEQFF. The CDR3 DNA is TGTGCCACCAGTGTGCGAGACAGCTCCTACAATGAGCAGTTCTTC.

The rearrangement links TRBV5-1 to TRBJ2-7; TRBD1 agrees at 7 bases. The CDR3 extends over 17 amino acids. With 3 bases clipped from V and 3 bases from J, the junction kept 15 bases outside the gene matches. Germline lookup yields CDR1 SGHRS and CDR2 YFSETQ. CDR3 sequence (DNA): TGCGCCAGCAGCTCTAAGCTCAGACAGGGCGAAAACTACGAGCAGTACTTC. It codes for CASSSKLRQGENYEQYF.

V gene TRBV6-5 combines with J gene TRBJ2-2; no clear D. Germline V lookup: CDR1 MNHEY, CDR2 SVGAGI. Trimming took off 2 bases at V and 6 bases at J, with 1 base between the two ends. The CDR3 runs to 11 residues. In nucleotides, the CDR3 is TGTGCCAGCAGTTACGCCGGGGAGCTGTTTTTT. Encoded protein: CASSYAGELFF.

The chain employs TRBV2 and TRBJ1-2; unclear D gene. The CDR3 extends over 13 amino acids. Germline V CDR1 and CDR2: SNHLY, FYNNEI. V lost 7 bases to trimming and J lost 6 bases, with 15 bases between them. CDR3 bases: TGTGCCAGCACCGGCCAAGGGAGTGATGGCTACACCTTC. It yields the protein CASTGQGSDGYTF.

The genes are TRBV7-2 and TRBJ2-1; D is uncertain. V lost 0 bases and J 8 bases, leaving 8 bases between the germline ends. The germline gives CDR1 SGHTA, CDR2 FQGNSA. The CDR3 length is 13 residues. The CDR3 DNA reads TGTGCCAGCAGCTTAGCGCTCGGCCATGAGCAGTTCTTC. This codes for CASSLALGHEQFF.

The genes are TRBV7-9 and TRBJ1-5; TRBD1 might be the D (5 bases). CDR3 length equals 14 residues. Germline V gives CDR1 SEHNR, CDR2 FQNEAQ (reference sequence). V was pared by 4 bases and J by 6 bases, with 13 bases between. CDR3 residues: CASSSDLGGQPQHF. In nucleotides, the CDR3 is TGTGCCAGCAGCTCTGACCTCGGGGGTCAGCCCCAGCATTTT.

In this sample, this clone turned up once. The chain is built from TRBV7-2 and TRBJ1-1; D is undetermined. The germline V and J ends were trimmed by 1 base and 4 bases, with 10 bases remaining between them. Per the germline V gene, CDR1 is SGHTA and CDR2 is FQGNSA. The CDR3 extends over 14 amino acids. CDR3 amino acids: CASSLDWQATEAFF. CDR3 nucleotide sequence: TGTGCCAGCAGCTTAGATTGGCAGGCCACTGAAGCTTTCTTT.

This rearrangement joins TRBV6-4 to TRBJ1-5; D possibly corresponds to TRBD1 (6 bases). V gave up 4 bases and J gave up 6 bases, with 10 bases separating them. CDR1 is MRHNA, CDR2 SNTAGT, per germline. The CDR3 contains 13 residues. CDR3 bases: TGTGCCAGCAGTGCGGGGGCTCTTCAGCCCCAGCATTTT. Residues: CASSAGALQPQHF.

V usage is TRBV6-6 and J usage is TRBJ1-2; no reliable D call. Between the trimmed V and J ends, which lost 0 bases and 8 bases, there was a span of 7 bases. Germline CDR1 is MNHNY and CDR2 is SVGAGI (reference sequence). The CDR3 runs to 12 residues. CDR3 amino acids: CASSYSTGGYTF. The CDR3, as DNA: TGTGCCAGCAGTTACTCGACTGGGGGCTACACCTTC.

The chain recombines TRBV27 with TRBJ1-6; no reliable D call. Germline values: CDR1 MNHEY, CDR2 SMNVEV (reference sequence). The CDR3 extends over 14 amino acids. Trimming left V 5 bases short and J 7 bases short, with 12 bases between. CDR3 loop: CASSLNLGNSPLHF. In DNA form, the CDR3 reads TGTGCCAGCAGTCTCAACCTGGGAAATTCACCCCTCCACTTT.

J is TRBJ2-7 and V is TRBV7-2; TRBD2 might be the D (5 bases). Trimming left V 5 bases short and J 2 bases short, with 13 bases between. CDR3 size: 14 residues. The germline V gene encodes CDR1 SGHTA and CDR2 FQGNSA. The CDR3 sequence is CASSEGPSPYEQYF. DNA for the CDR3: TGTGCCAGCAGCGAAGGGCCTAGCCCCTACGAGCAGTACTTC. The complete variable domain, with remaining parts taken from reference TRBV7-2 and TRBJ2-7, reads GAGVSQSPSNKVTEKGKDVELRCDPISGHTALYWYRQSLGQGLEFLIYFQGNSAPDKSGLPSDRFSAERTGGSVSTLTIQRTQQEDSAVYLCASSEGPSPYEQYFGPGTRLTVT.

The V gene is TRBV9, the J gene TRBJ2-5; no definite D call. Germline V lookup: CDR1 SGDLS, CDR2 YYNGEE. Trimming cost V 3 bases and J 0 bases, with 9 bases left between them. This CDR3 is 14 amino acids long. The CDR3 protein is CASSALDHQETQYF. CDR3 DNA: TGTGCCAGCAGCGCATTGGACCACCAAGAGACCCAGTACTTC.

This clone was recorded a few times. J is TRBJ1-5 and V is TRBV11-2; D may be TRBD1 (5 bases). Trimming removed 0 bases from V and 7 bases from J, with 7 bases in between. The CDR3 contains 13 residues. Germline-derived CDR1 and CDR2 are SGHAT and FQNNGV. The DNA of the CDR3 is TGTGCCAGCAGCTTAGATGGGGGACAGCCCCAGCATTTT. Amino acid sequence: CASSLDGGQPQHF. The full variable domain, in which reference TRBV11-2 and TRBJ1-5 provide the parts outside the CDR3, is EAGVAQSPRYKIIEKRQSVAFWCNPISGHATLYWYQQILGQGPKLLIQFQNNGVVDDSQLPKDRFSAERLKGVDSTLKIQPAKLEDSAVYLCASSLDGGQPQHFGDGTRLSIL.

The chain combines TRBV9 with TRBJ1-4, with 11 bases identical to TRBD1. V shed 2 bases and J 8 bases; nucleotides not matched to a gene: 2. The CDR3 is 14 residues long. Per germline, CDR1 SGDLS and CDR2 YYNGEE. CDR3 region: CASSVDRGREKLFF. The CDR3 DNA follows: TGTGCCAGCAGCGTGGACAGGGGGCGGGAAAAACTGTTTTTT.

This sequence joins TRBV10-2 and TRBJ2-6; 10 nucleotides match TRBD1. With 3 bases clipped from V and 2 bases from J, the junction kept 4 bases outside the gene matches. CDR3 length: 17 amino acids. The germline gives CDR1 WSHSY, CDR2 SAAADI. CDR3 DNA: TGCGCCAGCAGTGAATGGGGACAGGGGACTGGGGCCAACGTCCTGACTTTC. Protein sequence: CASSEWGQGTGANVLTF.

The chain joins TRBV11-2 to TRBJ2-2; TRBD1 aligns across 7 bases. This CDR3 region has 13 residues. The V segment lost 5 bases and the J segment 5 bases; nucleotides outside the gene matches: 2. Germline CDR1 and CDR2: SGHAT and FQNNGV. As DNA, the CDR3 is TGTGCCAGCAGCCTGGGACAGACCGGGGAGCTGTTTTTT. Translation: CASSLGQTGELFF. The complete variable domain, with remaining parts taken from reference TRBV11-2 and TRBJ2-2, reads EAGVAQSPRYKIIEKRQSVAFWCNPISGHATLYWYQQILGQGPKLLIQFQNNGVVDDSQLPKDRFSAERLKGVDSTLKIQPAKLEDSAVYLCASSLGQTGELFFGEGSRLTVL.

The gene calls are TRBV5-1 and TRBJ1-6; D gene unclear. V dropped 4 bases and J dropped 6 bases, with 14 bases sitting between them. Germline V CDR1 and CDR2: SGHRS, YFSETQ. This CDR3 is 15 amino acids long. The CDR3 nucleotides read TGCGCCAGCAGCCCGGACGGACGATCTAATTCACCCCTCCACTTT. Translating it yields CASSPDGRSNSPLHF.

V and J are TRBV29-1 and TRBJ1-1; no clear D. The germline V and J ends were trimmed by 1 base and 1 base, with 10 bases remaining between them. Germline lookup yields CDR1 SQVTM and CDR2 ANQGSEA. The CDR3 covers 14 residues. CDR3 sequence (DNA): TGCAGCGTTGAAGGTTCTGGCTCGAACACTGAAGCTTTCTTT. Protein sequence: CSVEGSGSNTEAFF.